This T cell receptor beta chain is from a study of T cell responses to AZD1222 COVID-19 vaccine. Notes on the study in general: Baseline seropositivity occurred in only a handful of AZD1222 recipients. In the spike-specific TCR repertoire, nearly half reportedly target unmutated variant regions. The repertoires were collected only after the peak T cell response.

TCRdb's copy holds only in-frame clones and misses some; the assay was immunoSEQ multiplex PCR. This table has 120,000 or so clones, 75% to 90% appearing once. This clone was detected a few times. Its antigen is unknown. Trimming removed 4 bases from V and 4 bases from J, with 14 bases in between. The CDR3 is 14 residues long. The germline CDR1 and CDR2 sequences are ENHRY and SYGVKD. The chain combines TRBV10-3 with TRBJ2-7; perhaps TRBD2 as D (6 bases). The source was peripheral blood, collected on day 0 of AZD1222 vaccination. The sequence derives from an adult in good health. The CDR3 coding sequence is TGTGCCATCAGTGGGAAGGAGGGGAGGTACGAGCAGTACTTC. It codes for CAISGKEGRYEQYF.